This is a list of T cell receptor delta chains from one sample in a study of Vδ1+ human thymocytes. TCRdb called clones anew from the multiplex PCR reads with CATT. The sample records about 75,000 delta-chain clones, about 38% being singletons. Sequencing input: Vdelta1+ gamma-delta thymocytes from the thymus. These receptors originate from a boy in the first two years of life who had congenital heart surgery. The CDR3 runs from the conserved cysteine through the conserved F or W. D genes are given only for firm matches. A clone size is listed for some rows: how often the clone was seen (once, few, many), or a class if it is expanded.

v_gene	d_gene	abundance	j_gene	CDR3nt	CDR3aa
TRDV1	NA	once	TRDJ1	TGTGCTCTTGGGGATGGCCTAGGGATAAAAGATAAACTCATCTTT	CALGDGLGIKDKLIF
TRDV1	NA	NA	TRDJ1	TGTGCTCTTGGGGGTTATTTTCTGGGGTTAAACACCGATAAACTCATCTTT	CALGGYFLGLNTDKLIF
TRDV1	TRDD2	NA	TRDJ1	TGTGCTCTTGGGACTCACATAGCCTTCCTACCACTCATCTTT	CALGTHIAFLPLIF
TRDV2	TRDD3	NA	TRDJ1	TGTGCCTGTGACCCCCCTCTGGGGGATCGGTACACCGATAAACTCATCTTT	CACDPPLGDRYTDKLIF
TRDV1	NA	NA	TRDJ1	TGTGCTTTAGTCCCGGGATTGGGGTACACCGATAAACTCATCTTT	CALVPGLGYTDKLIF
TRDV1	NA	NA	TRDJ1	TGTGCTCTTGGGGAGCCTACTTCCTGGGGGTTGTACACCGATAAACTCATCTTT	CALGEPTSWGLYTDKLIF
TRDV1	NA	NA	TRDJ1	TGTGCTCGTGGGGAACCACCACGTACTCCGTTTTACTACACCGATAAACTCATCTTT	CARGEPPRTPFYYTDKLIF
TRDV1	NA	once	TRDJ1	TGTGCTCTTGGGGAACCCACGTGTTTGGCCTTCGCCAAACTCATCTTT	CALGEPTCLAFAKLIF
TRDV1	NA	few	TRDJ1	TGTGCTCTTGGGGAACTAGCCGAGAGGGGTACTGGGAGACCTAACACCGATAAACTCATCTTT	CALGELAERGTGRPNTDKLIF
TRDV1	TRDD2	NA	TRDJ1	TGTGCTCTTGGGGAAATTCCTACGTCCACCGATAAACTCATCTTT	CALGEIPTSTDKLIF
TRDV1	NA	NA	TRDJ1	TGTGCTCTTGGGGAACGCAGGCGTGAACTCATCTTT	CALGERRRELIF
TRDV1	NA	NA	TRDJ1	TGTGCTCTTGGGGAAGAGAGAGGTAGGGGACTCGGAAGCGATAAACTCATCTTT	CALGEERGRGLGSDKLIF
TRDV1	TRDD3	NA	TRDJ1	TGTGCTCTTGGGGAACTAGCTGGGGGCCTACCTAACACCGATAAACTCATCTTT	CALGELAGGLPNTDKLIF
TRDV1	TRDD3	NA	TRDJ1	TGTGCTCTTGGGCCCCGGCCTTCCCTATCTCCCCTTTTACTGGGGGATCTAGATAAACTCATCTTT	CALGPRPSLSPLLLGDLDKLIF
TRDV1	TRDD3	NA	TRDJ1	TGTGCTCTTGGGGAACTCGGGAGAGTACTGGGGGACCCGTACACCGATAAACTCATCTTT	CALGELGRVLGDPYTDKLIF
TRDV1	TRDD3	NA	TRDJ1	TGTGCTCTTGGGGAGATTCCTAGGCCATTACTGGGGGATACCTTGTACACCGATAAACTCATCTTT	CALGEIPRPLLGDTLYTDKLIF
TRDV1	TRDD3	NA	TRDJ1	TGTGCTCTTGGGGAACTCCCGGGACTGGGGGCGGATAAACTCATCTTT	CALGELPGLGADKLIF
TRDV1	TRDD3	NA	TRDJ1	TGTGCTCTTGGGGAACCCCTTGGAGTACTGGGGAGGGGCACCGATAAACTCATCTTT	CALGEPLGVLGRGTDKLIF
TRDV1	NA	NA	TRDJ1	TGTGCTCTTGGGGAAGGGTGCGAGGTCCTCTCCGCCACCCTCTCCAAAAAACTCATCTTT	CALGEGCEVLSATLSKKLIF
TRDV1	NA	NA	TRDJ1	TGTGCTCTTGGGGACGCCAGGAATTTCTACTGTACTTCGGAGTACACCGATAAACTCATCTTT	CALGDARNFYCTSEYTDKLIF
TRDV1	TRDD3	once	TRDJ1	TGTGCTCTTGGGGAAAACCTGGTGGGGGATAGACGGAGCACCGATAAACTCATCTTT	CALGENLVGDRRSTDKLIF
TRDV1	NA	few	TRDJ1	TGTGCTCTTGGGGAAGCCTTCCGGGACCCGCCAGCTCGCGATAAACTCATCTTT	CALGEAFRDPPARDKLIF
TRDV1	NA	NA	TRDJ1	TGTGCTCTTGGGGAAGACCTAGGTGATAAACTCATCTTT	CALGEDLGDKLIF
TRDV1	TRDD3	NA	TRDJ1	TGTGCTCTTGGGGAACACTATCCTGGGGGATACGCGGTCACCGATAAACTCATCTTT	CALGEHYPGGYAVTDKLIF
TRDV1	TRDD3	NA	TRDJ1	TGTGCTCTTGGGGAACGCCCAACAGGGATACTGCCCACCGATAAACTCATCTTT	CALGERPTGILPTDKLIF
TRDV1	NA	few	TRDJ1	TGTGCTCTTGGGGAGCCGAGCCTCCAACGGTACTGGGACACCGATAAACTCATCTTT	CALGEPSLQRYWDTDKLIF
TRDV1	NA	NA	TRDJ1	TGTGCTCTTGGGGAACTGCCCTTCCTACTTTTATCCGGTACTGGGGGGGAAAAACTCATCTTT	CALGELPFLLLSGTGGEKLIF
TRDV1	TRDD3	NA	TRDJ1	TGTGCTCTTGGGGACCCGGCCTTCCAACCTGGGGGATACGCGCGGGATTTCGATAAACTCATCTTT	CALGDPAFQPGGYARDFDKLIF
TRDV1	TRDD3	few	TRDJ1	TGTGCTCTTGGGGAACTAGACCCCCTATCACGCCTGAGGGGATACCCGTCGACCGATAAACTCATCTTT	CALGELDPLSRLRGYPSTDKLIF
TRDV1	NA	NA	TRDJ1	TGTGCTCTTGGGGAACACCCGTGGGAATTGGGCGGCGATAAACTCATCTTT	CALGEHPWELGGDKLIF
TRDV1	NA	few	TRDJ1	TGTGCTCTTGGGGAACTTTTTTGTTCCTACCGGTACTGGGGGTTGTACACCGATAAACTCATCTTT	CALGELFCSYRYWGLYTDKLIF
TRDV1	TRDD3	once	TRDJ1	TGTGCTCTTGCATGCCGAACTGGGGGATACGTCTACACCGATAAACTCATCTTT	CALACRTGGYVYTDKLIF